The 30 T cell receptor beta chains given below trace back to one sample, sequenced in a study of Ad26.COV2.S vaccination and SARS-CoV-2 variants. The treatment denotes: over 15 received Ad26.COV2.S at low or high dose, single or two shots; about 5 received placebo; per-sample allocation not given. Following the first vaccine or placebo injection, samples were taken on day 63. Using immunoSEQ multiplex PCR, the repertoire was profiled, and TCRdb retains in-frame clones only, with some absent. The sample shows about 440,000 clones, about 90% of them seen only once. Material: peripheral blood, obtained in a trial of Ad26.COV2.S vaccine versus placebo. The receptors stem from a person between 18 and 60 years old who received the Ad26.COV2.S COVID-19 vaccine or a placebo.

The CDR3 loop is CASSPFGTLMNTEAFF. CDR3 nucleotides: TGTGCCAGCTCACCATTCGGGACATTGATGAACACTGAAGCTTTCTTT. The V call is TRBV18, the J call TRBJ1-1; D is perhaps TRBD1 (6 bases). CDR1 and CDR2 from the germline V gene are KGHSH and LQKENI. V lost 2 bases, J lost 0 bases, and 13 bases lay in between. The CDR3 extends over 16 amino acids.

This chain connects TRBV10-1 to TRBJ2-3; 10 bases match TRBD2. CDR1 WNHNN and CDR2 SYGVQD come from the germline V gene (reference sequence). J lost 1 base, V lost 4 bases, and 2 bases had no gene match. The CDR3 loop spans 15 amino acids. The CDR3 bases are TGCGCCAGCAGTGTCCTAGCGGGAGGCACAGATACGCAGTATTTT. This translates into CASSVLAGGTDTQYF.

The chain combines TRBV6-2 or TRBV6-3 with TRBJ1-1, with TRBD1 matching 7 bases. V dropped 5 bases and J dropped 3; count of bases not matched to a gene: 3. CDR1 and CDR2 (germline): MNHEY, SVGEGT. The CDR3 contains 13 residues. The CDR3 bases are TGTGCCAGCAGTCGTGGGACAGACACTGAAGCTTTCTTT. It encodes CASSRGTDTEAFF.

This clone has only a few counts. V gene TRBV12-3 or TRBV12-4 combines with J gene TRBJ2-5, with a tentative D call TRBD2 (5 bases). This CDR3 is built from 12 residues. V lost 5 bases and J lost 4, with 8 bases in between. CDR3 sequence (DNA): TGTGCCAGCAGTCGCGCGGGAGAGACCCAGTACTTC. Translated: CASSRAGETQYF.

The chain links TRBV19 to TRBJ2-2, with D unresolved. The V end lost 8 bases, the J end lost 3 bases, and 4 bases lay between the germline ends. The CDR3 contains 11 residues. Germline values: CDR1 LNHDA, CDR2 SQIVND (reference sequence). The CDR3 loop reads CASSDTGELFF. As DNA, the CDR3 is TGTGCCAGTTCCGACACCGGGGAGCTGTTTTTT.

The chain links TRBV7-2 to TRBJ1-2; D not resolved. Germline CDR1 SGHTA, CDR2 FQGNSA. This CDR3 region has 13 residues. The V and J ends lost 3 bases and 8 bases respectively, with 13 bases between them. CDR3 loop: CASSLAAGEGYTF. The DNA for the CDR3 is TGTGCCAGCAGCTTGGCCGCGGGAGAGGGCTACACCTTC.

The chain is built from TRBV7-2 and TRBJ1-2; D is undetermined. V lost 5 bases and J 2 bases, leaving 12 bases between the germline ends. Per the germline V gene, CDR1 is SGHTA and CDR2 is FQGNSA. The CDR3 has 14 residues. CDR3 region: CASSPSDGNYGYTF. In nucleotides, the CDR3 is TGTGCCAGCAGCCCTTCTGACGGAAACTATGGCTACACCTTC.

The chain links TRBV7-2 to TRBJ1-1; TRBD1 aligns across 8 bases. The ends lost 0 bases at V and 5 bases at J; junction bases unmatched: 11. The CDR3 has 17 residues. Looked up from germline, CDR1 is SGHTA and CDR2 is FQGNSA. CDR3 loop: CASSLAVGQGMGTEAFF. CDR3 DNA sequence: TGTGCCAGCAGCTTAGCAGTAGGACAGGGAATGGGAACTGAAGCTTTCTTT.

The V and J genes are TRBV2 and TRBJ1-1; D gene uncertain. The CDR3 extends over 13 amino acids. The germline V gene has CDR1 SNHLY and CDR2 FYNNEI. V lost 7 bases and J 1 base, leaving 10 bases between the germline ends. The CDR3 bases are TGTGCCAGCACCGAGGAGGGGAACACTGAAGCTTTCTTT. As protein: CASTEEGNTEAFF.

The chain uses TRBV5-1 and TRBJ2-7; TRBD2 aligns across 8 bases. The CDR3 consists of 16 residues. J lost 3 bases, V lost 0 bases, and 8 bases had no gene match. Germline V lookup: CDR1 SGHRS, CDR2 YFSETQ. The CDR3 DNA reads TGCGCCAGCAGCTTGGGAGCGGGGGCTGTTGACTACGAGCAGTACTTC. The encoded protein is CASSLGAGAVDYEQYF.

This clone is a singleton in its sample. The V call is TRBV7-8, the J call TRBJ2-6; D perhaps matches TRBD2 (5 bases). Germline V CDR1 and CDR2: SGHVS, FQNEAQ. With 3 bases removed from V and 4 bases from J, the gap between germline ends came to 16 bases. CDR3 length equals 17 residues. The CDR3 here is CASSFNFWELGANVLTF. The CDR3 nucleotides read TGTGCCAGCAGCTTCAACTTCTGGGAGCTCGGGGCCAACGTCCTGACTTTC. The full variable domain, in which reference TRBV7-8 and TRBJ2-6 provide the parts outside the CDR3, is GAGVSQSPRYKVAKRGQDVALRCDPISGHVSLFWYQQALGQGPEFLTYFQNEAQLDKSGLPSDRFFAERPEGSVSTLKIQRTQQEDSAVYLCASSFNFWELGANVLTFGAGSRLTVL.

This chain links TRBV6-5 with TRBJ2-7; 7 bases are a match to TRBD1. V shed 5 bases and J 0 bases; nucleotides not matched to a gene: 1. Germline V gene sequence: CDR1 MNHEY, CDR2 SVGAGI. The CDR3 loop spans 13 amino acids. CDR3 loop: CASSRQGSYEQYF. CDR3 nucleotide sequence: TGTGCCAGCAGTCGACAGGGCTCCTACGAGCAGTACTTC.

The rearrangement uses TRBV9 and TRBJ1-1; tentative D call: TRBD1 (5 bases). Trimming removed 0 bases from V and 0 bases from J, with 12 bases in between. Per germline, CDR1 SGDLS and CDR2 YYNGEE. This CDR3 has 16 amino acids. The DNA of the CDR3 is TGTGCCAGCAGCGTAGTAGGGGCGTCAATGAACACTGAAGCTTTCTTT. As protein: CASSVVGASMNTEAFF.

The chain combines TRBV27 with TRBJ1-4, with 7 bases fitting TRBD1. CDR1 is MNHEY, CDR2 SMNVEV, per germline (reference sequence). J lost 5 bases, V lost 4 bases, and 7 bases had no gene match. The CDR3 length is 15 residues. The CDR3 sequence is CASSSGTELNEKLFF. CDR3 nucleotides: TGTGCCAGCAGTTCTGGGACAGAGTTAAATGAAAAACTGTTTTTT. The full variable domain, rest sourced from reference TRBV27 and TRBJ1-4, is EAQVTQNPRYLITVTGKKLTVTCSQNMNHEYMSWYRQDPGLGLRQIYYSMNVEVTDKGDVPEGYKVSRKEKRNFPLILESPSPNQTSLYFCASSSGTELNEKLFFGSGTQLSVL.

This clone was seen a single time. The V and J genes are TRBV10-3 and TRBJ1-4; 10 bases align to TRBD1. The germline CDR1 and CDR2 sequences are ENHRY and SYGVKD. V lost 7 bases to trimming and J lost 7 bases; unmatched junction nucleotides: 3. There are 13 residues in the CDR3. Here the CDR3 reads CAINRDRGEKLFF. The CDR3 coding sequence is TGTGCCATCAACCGGGACAGGGGTGAAAAACTGTTTTTT.

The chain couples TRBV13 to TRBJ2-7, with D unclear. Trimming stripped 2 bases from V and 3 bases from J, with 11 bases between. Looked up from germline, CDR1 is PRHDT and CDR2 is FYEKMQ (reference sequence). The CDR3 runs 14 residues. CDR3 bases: TGTGCCAGCAGCTTAAATTGGTGGGTCTACGAGCAGTACTTC. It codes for CASSLNWWVYEQYF.

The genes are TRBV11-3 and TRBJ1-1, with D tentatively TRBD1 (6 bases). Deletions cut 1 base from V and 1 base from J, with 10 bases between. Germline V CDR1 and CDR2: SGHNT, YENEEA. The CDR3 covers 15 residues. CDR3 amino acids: CASSLGGGGNTEAFF. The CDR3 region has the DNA TGTGCCAGCAGCTTAGGCGGAGGGGGGAACACTGAAGCTTTCTTT.

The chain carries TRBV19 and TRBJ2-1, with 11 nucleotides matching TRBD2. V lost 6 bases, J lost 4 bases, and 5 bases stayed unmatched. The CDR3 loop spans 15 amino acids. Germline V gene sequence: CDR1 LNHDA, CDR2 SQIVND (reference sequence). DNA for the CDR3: TGTGCCAGTAGGGCCGGGACTAGCGGATACAATGAGCAGTTCTTC. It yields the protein CASRAGTSGYNEQFF.

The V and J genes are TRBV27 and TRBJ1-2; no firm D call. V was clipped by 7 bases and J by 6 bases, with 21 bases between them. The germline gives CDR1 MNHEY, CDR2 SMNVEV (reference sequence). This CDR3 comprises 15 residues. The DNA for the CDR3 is TGTGCCAGCAAATATCTGAACGACAAAGGGAATGGCTACACCTTC. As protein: CASKYLNDKGNGYTF.

The CDR3 loop is CASRAGRGVDEQFF. The CDR3 coding sequence is TGCGCCAGCAGGGCCGGAAGAGGGGTCGATGAGCAGTTCTTC. This sequence joins TRBV10-2 and TRBJ2-1; D might be TRBD1 or TRBD2, each matching 5 bases. Germline CDR1 and CDR2: WSHSY and SAAADI. V was shortened by 6 bases and J by 8 bases, with 17 bases between the two germline ends. This CDR3 has 14 residues.

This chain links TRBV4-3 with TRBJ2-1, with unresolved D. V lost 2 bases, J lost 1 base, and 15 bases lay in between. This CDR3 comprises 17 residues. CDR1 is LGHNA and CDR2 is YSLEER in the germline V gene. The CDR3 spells CASSQHTAVVSYNEQFF. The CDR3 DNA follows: TGCGCCAGCAGCCAACATACCGCGGTCGTATCCTACAATGAGCAGTTCTTC.

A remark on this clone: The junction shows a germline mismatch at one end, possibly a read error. In DNA form, the CDR3 reads TGTGCCAGCAGCAAAGAGCCAGGGGTCTCGAACACTGAAGCTTTCTTT. Encoded protein: CASSKEPGVSNTEAFF. The chain links TRBV4-2 to TRBJ1-1; D possibly corresponds to TRBD1 (6 bases). The germline V gene encodes CDR1 LGHNA and CDR2 YNFKEQ. The CDR3 has 16 residues.

The CDR3 spells CASSGLGALWETQYF. The DNA of the CDR3 is TGTGCCAGCAGTGGTCTAGGGGCTCTATGGGAGACCCAGTACTTC. This chain connects TRBV2 to TRBJ2-5; a weak D match, TRBD1 (5 bases). The CDR3 consists of 15 residues. V was cut by 4 bases and J by 5 bases, with 17 bases left in between. Germline CDR1 and CDR2: SNHLY and FYNNEI.

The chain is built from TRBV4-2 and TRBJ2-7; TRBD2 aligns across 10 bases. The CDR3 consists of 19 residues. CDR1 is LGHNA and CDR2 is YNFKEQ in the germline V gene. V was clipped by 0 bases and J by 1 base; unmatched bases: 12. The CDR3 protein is CASSQDGGVLAGKSYEQYF. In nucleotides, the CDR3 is TGTGCCAGCAGCCAAGATGGAGGGGTACTAGCGGGGAAGTCCTACGAGCAGTACTTC.

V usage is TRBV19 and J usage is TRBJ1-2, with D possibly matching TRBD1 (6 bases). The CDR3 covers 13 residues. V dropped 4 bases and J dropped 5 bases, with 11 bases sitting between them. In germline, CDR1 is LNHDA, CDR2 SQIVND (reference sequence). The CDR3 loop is CASSRTVDYGYTF. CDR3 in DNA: TGTGCCAGTAGTAGGACAGTCGATTATGGCTACACCTTC.

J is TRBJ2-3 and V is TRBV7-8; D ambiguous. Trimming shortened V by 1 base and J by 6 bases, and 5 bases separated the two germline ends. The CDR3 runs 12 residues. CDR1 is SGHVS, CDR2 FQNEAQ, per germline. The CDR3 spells CASSLGVDTQYF. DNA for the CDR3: TGTGCCAGCAGCTTAGGGGTGGATACGCAGTATTTT.

CDR3 sequence reads: CASSPLSSTDTQYF. CDR3 nucleotide sequence: TGTGCCAGCAGCCCCCTCTCTAGCACAGATACGCAGTATTTT. This chain uses TRBV7-2 with TRBJ2-3; D remains unclear. This CDR3 is built from 14 residues. Germline CDR1 SGHTA, CDR2 FQGNSA. V was clipped by 5 bases and J by 0 bases, with 9 bases between them.

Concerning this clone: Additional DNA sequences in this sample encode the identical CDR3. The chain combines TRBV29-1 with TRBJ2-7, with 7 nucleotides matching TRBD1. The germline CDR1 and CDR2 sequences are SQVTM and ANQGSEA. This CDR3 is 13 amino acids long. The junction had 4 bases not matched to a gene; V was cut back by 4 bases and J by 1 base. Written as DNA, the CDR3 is TGCAGCGTTGGGGGGACAGTATCCTACGAGCAGTACTTC. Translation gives CSVGGTVSYEQYF.

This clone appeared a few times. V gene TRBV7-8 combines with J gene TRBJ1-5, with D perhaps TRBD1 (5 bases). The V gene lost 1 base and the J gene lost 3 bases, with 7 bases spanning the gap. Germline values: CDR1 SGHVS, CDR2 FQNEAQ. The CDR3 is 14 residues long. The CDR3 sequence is CASSLVTVNQPQHF. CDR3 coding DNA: TGTGCCAGCAGCTTAGTGACAGTCAATCAGCCCCAGCATTTT.

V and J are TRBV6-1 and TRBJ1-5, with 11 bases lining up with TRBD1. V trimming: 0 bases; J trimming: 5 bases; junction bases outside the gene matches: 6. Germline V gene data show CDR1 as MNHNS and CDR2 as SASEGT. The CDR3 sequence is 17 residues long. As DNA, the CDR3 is TGTGCCAGCAGTGAAGCCCGGACAGGGGGCTTTCATCAGCCCCAGCATTTT. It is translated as CASSEARTGGFHQPQHF.